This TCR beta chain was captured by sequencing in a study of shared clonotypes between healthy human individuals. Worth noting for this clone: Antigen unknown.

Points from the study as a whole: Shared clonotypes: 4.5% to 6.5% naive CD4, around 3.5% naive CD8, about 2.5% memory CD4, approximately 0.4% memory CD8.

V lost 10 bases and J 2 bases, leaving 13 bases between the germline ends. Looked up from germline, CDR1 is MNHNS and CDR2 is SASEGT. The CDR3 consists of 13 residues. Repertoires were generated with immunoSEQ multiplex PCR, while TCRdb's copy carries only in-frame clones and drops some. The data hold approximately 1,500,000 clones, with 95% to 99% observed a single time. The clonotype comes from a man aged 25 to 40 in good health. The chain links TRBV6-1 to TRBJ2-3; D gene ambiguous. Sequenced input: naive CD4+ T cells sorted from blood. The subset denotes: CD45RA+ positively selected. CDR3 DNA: TGTGCCACCTGGCGGAGACCCACAGATACGCAGTATTTT. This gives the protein CATWRRPTDTQYF.